This is a list of T cell receptor beta chains from one sample in a study of T cells after posttransplantation cyclophosphamide. Profiling relied on immunoSEQ multiplex PCR, and the TCRdb table lists in-frame clones only, not all of them. The data show about 33,000 clones, none appearing only once, with about 4.9% held by the ten largest. Sequencing was carried out using PBMCs. These receptors originate from a woman aged 25 to 39 in good health and a related stem cell transplant donor. Each CDR3 is given with its conserved first and last residue. The order of the fields is CDR3 DNA, CDR3 protein, D gene, V gene, clone size, J gene. The D gene is left open where the match is weak. The size entry is marked missing in some rows and otherwise reads once, few, many or a size class.

CDR3 DNA: TGCAGCGTTGAATACAGGGCCGGTGGCTACACCTTC
CDR3 protein: CSVEYRAGGYTF
D gene: .
V gene: TRBV29-1
clone size: .
J gene: TRBJ1-2

CDR3 DNA: TGTGCCAGCAGTCCGATCGGGACAGCGACAGATACGCAGTATTTT
CDR3 protein: CASSPIGTATDTQYF
D gene: TRBD1
V gene: TRBV6-6
clone size: many
J gene: TRBJ2-3

CDR3 DNA: TGCGCCAGCAGCCAAGTAAACAGGGTTAATGAAAAACTGTTTTTT
CDR3 protein: CASSQVNRVNEKLFF
D gene: .
V gene: TRBV4-3
clone size: many
J gene: TRBJ1-4

CDR3 DNA: TGTGCCAGCAGTGAAGTTCCAGGGGGTTTATATGGCTACACCTTC
CDR3 protein: CASSEVPGGLYGYTF
D gene: TRBD1
V gene: TRBV6-1
clone size: .
J gene: TRBJ1-2

CDR3 DNA: TGTGCCAGCAGCCCAGGGCCAGCGGGGGGGCAAAATACGCAGTATTTT
CDR3 protein: CASSPGPAGGQNTQYF
D gene: TRBD2
V gene: TRBV7-3
clone size: many
J gene: TRBJ2-3

CDR3 DNA: TGTGCCAGTAGTATAGCAGGCTCCTATAATTCACCCCTCCACTTT
CDR3 protein: CASSIAGSYNSPLHF
D gene: .
V gene: TRBV19
clone size: many
J gene: TRBJ1-6

CDR3 DNA: TGTGCCAGCAGCGTGGGGACAGGGTCGGCCTACGAGCAGTACTTC
CDR3 protein: CASSVGTGSAYEQYF
D gene: TRBD1
V gene: TRBV9
clone size: many
J gene: TRBJ2-7

CDR3 DNA: TGTGCCAGCAGCATTAGCACCGGGGAGCTGTTTTTT
CDR3 protein: CASSISTGELFF
D gene: .
V gene: TRBV7-8
clone size: many
J gene: TRBJ2-2

CDR3 DNA: TGTGCCAGCAGCTTAAGGCGGAGGGGTCCCTACGAGCAGTACTTC
CDR3 protein: CASSLRRRGPYEQYF
D gene: .
V gene: TRBV7-2
clone size: many
J gene: TRBJ2-7

CDR3 DNA: TGTGCCAGCAGCCGAAACCCAGGGGGCACTGAAGCTTTCTTT
CDR3 protein: CASSRNPGGTEAFF
D gene: TRBD1
V gene: TRBV7-2
clone size: many
J gene: TRBJ1-1

CDR3 DNA: TGTGCCAGCAGTGCCGGACTGTATGGCTACACCTTC
CDR3 protein: CASSAGLYGYTF
D gene: .
V gene: TRBV28
clone size: many
J gene: TRBJ1-2

CDR3 DNA: TGCGCCAGCAGTCTGTGGACAATTAGAATGAACACTGAAGCTTTCTTT
CDR3 protein: CASSLWTIRMNTEAFF
D gene: .
V gene: TRBV23-1
clone size: many
J gene: TRBJ1-1

CDR3 DNA: TGTGCCAGCAGTTACTCGACGACAGGGCAAGAAAAACTGTTTTTT
CDR3 protein: CASSYSTTGQEKLFF
D gene: TRBD1
V gene: TRBV6-5
clone size: many
J gene: TRBJ1-4

CDR3 DNA: TGTGCCAGCAGCGAAGATAGCGAGAGGGAGACCCAGTACTTC
CDR3 protein: CASSEDSERETQYF
D gene: .
V gene: TRBV5-4
clone size: many
J gene: TRBJ2-5

CDR3 DNA: TGCGCCAGCAGCTTGAGTCTAGCGGGGGGGGACACAGATACGCAGTATTTT
CDR3 protein: CASSLSLAGGDTDTQYF
D gene: TRBD2
V gene: TRBV5-1
clone size: few
J gene: TRBJ2-3

CDR3 DNA: TGTGCCACCAGCAGGGTAGTAGACAGCGAGCAGTACTTC
CDR3 protein: CATSRVVDSEQYF
D gene: .
V gene: TRBV15
clone size: .
J gene: TRBJ2-7

CDR3 DNA: TGTGCCAGCAGCCCACTGGACAGGGGGCTTGTTCAGCCCCAGCATTTT
CDR3 protein: CASSPLDRGLVQPQHF
D gene: TRBD1
V gene: TRBV7-2
clone size: many
J gene: TRBJ1-5

CDR3 DNA: TGTGCCAGTAGTATGGTAGCAGGGTTTGATCAGCCCCAGCATTTT
CDR3 protein: CASSMVAGFDQPQHF
D gene: .
V gene: TRBV19
clone size: many
J gene: TRBJ1-5

CDR3 DNA: TGTGCCAGCAGTTCGACTAGTTCCACCGGGGAGCTGTTTTTT
CDR3 protein: CASSSTSSTGELFF
D gene: .
V gene: TRBV6-5
clone size: many
J gene: TRBJ2-2